These 8 T cell receptor beta chains were sequenced from one sample in a study of cytomegalovirus exposure and HLA in healthy donors. Both 60 Vbeta primers and 13 Jbeta primers went into the PCR. Produced via immunoSEQ multiplex PCR; TCRdb's table is partial and in-frame only. The sample has roughly 200,000 clones, about an eighth seen once. Sequenced: PBMCs. These TCRs come from a man aged 50 to 60 in good health and CMV-seropositive.

The genes are TRBV5-6 and TRBJ2-3, with 8 bases identical to TRBD2. CDR1 is SGHDT and CDR2 is YYEEEE in the germline V gene. CDR3 length: 15 residues. Trimming removed 0 bases from V and 5 bases from J; junction bases left unmatched: 5. The CDR3 loop is CASSLVQRGRDTQYF. DNA for the CDR3: TGTGCCAGCAGCTTGGTTCAGCGGGGGAGAGATACGCAGTATTTT.

This clone came up once. This chain uses TRBV9 with TRBJ2-3; a weak D match, TRBD1 (7 bases). The V gene lost 0 bases and the J gene lost 2 bases, with 16 bases spanning the gap. There are 17 residues in the CDR3. CDR1 and CDR2 (germline): SGDLS, YYNGEE. For the CDR3, the DNA is TGTGCCAGCAGCGTAGCCCCACGCAGGGGGGCCACAGATACGCAGTATTTT. This encodes CASSVAPRRGATDTQYF.

V usage is TRBV6-1 and J usage is TRBJ2-3; D is possibly TRBD2 (6 bases). With 5 bases removed from V and 2 bases from J, the gap between germline ends came to 14 bases. The CDR3 extends over 15 amino acids. Per germline, CDR1 MNHNS and CDR2 SASEGT. CDR3 amino acids: CASSPGTLFTDTQYF. The CDR3 DNA sequence: TGTGCCAGCAGTCCCGGGACTCTCTTCACAGATACGCAGTATTTT.

The table lists this clone with a few counts. This sequence joins TRBV5-1 and TRBJ1-1; 9 nucleotides match TRBD1. The CDR3 sequence is 14 residues long. In germline, CDR1 is SGHRS, CDR2 YFSETQ. J gave up 5 bases and V 4 bases, and 6 bases lay outside the gene matches. As DNA, the CDR3 is TGCGCCAGCAGCGGTAAACAGGGGGCAACTGAAGCTTTCTTT. Amino acids: CASSGKQGATEAFF. Looking up the rest from reference TRBV5-1 and TRBJ1-1 gives the full variable domain: KAGVTQTPRYLIKTRGQQVTLSCSPISGHRSVSWYQQTPGQGLQFLFEYFSETQRNKGNFPGRFSGRQFSNSRSEMNVSTLELGDSALYLCASSGKQGATEAFFGQGTRLTVV.

The chain employs TRBV27 and TRBJ1-2, with 9 positions matching TRBD1. Germline trimming cut 6 bases from V and 4 bases from J; bases unmatched to any gene: 15. Germline lookup yields CDR1 MNHEY and CDR2 SMNVEV (reference sequence). The CDR3 is 17 residues long. The CDR3 region has the DNA TGTGCCAGCAGCGCCGACCCGACAGGGGGAGGACGCTATGGCTACACCTTC. It codes for CASSADPTGGGRYGYTF.

In this sample, this clone turned up a few times. The J gene is TRBJ2-3, the V gene TRBV30, with a possible D match to TRBD1 (6 bases). The germline gives CDR1 GTSNPN, CDR2 SVGIG (reference sequence). The V end lost 1 base, the J end lost 4 bases, and 15 bases lay between the germline ends. The CDR3 extends over 15 amino acids. CDR3 amino acids: CAWSGGLGQADTQYF. In DNA form, the CDR3 reads TGTGCCTGGAGTGGGGGGCTAGGGCAGGCAGATACGCAGTATTTT. Complete variable domain (other parts from reference TRBV30 and TRBJ2-3): SQTIHQWPATLVQPVGSPLSLECTVEGTSNPNLYWYRQAAGRGLQLLFYSVGIGQISSEVPQNLSASRPQDRQFILSSKKLLLSDSGFYLCAWSGGLGQADTQYFGPGTRLTVL.

In its sample, this clone was seen a few times. J is TRBJ1-5 and V is TRBV28, with D tentatively TRBD1 (5 bases). V shed 6 bases and J shed 3 bases, with 12 bases lying between them. The CDR3 contains 14 residues. Germline values: CDR1 MDHEN, CDR2 SYDVKM. CDR3 residues: CASSHGHLNQPQHF. CDR3 bases: TGTGCCAGCAGCCACGGACACCTCAATCAGCCCCAGCATTTT.

This clone was detected only a few times. The rearrangement joins TRBV2 to TRBJ2-4; TRBD2 matches at 8 bases. V trimming: 6 bases; J trimming: 4 bases; junction bases outside the gene matches: 5. There are 14 residues in the CDR3. The V gene's germline CDR1 is SNHLY and CDR2 FYNNEI. The CDR3 protein is CASSREGPKNIQYF. DNA for the CDR3: TGTGCCAGCAGCCGGGAGGGGCCAAAAAACATTCAGTACTTC.